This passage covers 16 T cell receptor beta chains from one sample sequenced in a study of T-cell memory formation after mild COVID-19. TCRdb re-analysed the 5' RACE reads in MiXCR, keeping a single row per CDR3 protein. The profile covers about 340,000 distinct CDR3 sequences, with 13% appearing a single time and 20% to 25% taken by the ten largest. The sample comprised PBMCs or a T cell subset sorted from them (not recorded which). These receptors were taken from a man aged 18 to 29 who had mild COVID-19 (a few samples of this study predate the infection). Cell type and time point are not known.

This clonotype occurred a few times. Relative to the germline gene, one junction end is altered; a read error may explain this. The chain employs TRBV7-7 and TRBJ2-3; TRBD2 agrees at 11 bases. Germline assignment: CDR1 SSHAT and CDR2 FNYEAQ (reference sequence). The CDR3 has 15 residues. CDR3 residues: CASSSSGGLTDTQYF. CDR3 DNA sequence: TGTGCTAGCAGCTCTAGCGGGGGGCTCACAGATACGCAGTATTTT.

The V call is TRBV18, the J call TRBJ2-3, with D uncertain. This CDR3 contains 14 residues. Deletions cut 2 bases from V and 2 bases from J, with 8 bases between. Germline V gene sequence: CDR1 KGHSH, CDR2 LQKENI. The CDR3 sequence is CASSPSSTTDTQYF. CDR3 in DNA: TGTGCCAGCTCACCAAGTTCGACCACAGATACGCAGTATTTT.

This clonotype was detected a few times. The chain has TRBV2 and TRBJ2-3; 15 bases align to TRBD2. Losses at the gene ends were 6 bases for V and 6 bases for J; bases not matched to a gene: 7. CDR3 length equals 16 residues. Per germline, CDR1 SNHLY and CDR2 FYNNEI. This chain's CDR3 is CASRTGGTSGGDTQYF. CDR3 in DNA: TGTGCCAGCAGGACCGGCGGGACTAGCGGGGGGGATACGCAGTATTTT.

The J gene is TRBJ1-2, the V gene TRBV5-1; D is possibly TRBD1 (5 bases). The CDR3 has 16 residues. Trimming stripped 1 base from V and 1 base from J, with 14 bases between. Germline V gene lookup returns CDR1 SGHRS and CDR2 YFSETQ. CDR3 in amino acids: CASSLTLQGLNYGYTF. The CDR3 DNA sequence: TGCGCCAGCAGCTTGACGCTCCAGGGACTTAACTATGGCTACACCTTC.

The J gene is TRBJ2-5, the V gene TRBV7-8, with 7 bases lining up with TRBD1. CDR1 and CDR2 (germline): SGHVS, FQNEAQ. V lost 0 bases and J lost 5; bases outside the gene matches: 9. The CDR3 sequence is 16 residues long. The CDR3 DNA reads TGTGCCAGCAGCTTAGCGGCGCCAGGGGGTGTCGAGACCCAGTACTTC. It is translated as CASSLAAPGGVETQYF.

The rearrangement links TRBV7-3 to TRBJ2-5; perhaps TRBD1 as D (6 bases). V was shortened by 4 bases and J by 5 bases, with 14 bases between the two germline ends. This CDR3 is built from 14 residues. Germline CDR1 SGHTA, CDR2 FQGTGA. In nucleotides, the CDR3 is TGTGCCAGCAGCTCTACAGGGATGAGGGAGACCCAGTACTTC. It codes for CASSSTGMRETQYF.

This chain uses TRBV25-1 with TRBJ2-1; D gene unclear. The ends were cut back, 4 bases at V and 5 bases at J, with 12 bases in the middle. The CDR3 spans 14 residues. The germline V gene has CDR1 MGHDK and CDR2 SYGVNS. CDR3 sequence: CASSAPVVDNEQFF. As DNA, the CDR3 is TGTGCCAGCAGTGCCCCGGTTGTCGACAATGAGCAGTTCTTC. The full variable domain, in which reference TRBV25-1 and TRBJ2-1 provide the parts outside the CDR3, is EADIYQTPRYLVIGTGKKITLECSQTMGHDKMYWYQQDPGMELHLIHYSYGVNSTEKGDLSSESTVSRIRTEHFPLTLESARPSHTSQYLCASSAPVVDNEQFFGPGTRLTVL.

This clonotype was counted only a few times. The CDR3: CASSLSQGDTEAFF. Written as DNA, the CDR3 is TGTGCCAGCAGTTTAAGTCAAGGAGACACTGAAGCTTTCTTT. The rearrangement uses TRBV12-3 or TRBV12-4 and TRBJ1-1; D gene uncertain. V lost 2 bases and J 3 bases, leaving 10 bases between the germline ends. This CDR3 is built from 14 residues.

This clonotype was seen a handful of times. The CDR3 sequence: CASSYGGVGQETQYF. The CDR3 DNA reads as TGTGCCAGCAGTTATGGGGGGGTGGGGCAAGAGACCCAGTACTTC. The V gene is TRBV6-5, the J gene TRBJ2-5; TRBD2 agrees at 7 bases. The CDR3 is 15 amino acids. CDR1 MNHEY and CDR2 SVGAGI come from the germline V gene. Unmatched junction bases numbered 6, after V lost 3 bases and J lost 2 bases.

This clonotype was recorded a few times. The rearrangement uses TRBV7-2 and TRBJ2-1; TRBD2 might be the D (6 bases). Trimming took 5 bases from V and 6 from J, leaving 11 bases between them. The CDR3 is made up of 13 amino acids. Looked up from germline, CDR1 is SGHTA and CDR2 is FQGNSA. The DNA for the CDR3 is TGTGCCAGCAGCAGCGGGCCATTCAATGAGCAGTTCTTC. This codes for CASSSGPFNEQFF.

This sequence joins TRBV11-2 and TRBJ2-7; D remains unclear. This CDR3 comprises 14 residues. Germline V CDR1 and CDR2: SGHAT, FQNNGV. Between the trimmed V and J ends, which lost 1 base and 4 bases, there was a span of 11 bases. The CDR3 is CASSLAPGLYEQYV. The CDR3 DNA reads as TGTGCCAGCAGCTTAGCTCCGGGCCTTTACGAGCAGTACGTC.

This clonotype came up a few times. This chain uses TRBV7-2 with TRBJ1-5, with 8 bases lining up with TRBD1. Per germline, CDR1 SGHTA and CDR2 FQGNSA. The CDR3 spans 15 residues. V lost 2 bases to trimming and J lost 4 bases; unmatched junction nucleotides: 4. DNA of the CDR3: TGTGCCAGCAGCTTAACTGACAGGGGTAATCAGCCCCAGCATTTT. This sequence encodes CASSLTDRGNQPQHF.

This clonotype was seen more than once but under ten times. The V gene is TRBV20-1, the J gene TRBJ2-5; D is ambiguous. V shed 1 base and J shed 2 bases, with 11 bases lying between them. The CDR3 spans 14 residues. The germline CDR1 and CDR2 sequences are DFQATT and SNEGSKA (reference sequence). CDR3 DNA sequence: TGCAGTGCTAGAGTCGCCGTTAATCAAGAGACCCAGTACTTC. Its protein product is CSARVAVNQETQYF.

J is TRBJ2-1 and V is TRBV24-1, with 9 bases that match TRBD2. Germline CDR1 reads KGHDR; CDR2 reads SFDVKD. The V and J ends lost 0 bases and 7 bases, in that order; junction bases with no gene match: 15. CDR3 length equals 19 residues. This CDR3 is CATSDLPRVSGGSGNEQFF. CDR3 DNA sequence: TGTGCCACCAGTGATTTGCCAAGGGTTAGCGGGGGTTCTGGGAATGAGCAGTTCTTC.

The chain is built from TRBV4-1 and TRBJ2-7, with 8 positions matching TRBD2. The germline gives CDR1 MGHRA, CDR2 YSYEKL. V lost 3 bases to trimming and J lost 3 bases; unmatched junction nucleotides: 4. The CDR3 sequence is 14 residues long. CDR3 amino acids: CASSQTSAHYEQYF. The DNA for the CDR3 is TGCGCCAGCAGCCAGACTAGCGCCCACTACGAGCAGTACTTC.

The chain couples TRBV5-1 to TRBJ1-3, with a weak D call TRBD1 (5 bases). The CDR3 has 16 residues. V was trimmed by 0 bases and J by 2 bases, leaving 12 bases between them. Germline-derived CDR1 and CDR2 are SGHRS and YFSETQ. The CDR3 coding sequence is TGCGCCAGCAGCTTGGCAGGGAGCTCCACTGGAAACACCATATATTTT. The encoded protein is CASSLAGSSTGNTIYF.